A selection of T cell receptor beta chains follows, all from one sample in a study of shared clonotypes between healthy human individuals. Measured with immunoSEQ multiplex PCR; TCRdb has only the in-frame clones, and not every one. The sample includes approximately 2,300,000 clones, around 90% of them seen just once. Sequencing was performed on naive CD4+ T cells from PBMCs. These receptors originate from a man younger than 35 in good health. Some clones in this sample may be carry-over from other donors' samples. Both conserved end residues are part of each CDR3. Fields, in order: clone size, V gene, D gene, J gene, CDR3 DNA, CDR3 protein. D genes are given only for firm matches. Size tells how often a clone was seen (once, few, many) or the class of an expanded clone, and some rows leave it out.

size: -
V: TRBV6-5
D: -
J: TRBJ2-1
DNA: TGTGCCAGCAGTTACTCGGCTCACTCAGAAGGCTATGAGCAGTTCTTC
CDR3: CASSYSAHSEGYEQFF

size: -
V: TRBV5-1
D: -
J: TRBJ2-1
DNA: TGCGCCAGCAGCTTGGCCCCGGGGTACGATGAGCAGTTCTTC
CDR3: CASSLAPGYDEQFF

size: -
V: TRBV7-9
D: -
J: TRBJ1-5
DNA: TGTGCCAGCAGCCCCGGGACCGCCTCCCGTCAGCCCCAGCATTTT
CDR3: CASSPGTASRQPQHF

size: -
V: TRBV7-9
D: -
J: TRBJ1-6
DNA: TGTGCCAGCGGATCAACCTCAATTGGGGTTACACCCCTCCACTTT
CDR3: CASGSTSIGVTPLHF

size: -
V: TRBV5-1
D: TRBD2
J: TRBJ2-1
DNA: TGCGCCAGCAGCTTCGGGAGGGCCTCCTACAATGAGCAGTTCTTC
CDR3: CASSFGRASYNEQFF

size: -
V: TRBV18
D: TRBD1
J: TRBJ1-2
DNA: TGTGCCAGCTCACCTATGCAGGGGGCGCAAGGCTATGGCTACACCTTC
CDR3: CASSPMQGAQGYGYTF

size: -
V: TRBV6-1
D: -
J: TRBJ1-1
DNA: TGTGCCAGCAGTAAGCCCGGGTCCCAGAACACTGAAGCTTTCTTT
CDR3: CASSKPGSQNTEAFF

size: -
V: TRBV9
D: -
J: TRBJ2-1
DNA: TGTGCCAGCAGCGCACCCGGCTCCTACAATGAGCAGTTCTTC
CDR3: CASSAPGSYNEQFF

size: -
V: TRBV30
D: TRBD1
J: TRBJ1-3
DNA: TGTGCCTGGAGTGGGGGACAGGGGGTAGGAAACACCATATATTTT
CDR3: CAWSGGQGVGNTIYF

size: -
V: TRBV5-6
D: -
J: TRBJ2-1
DNA: TGTGCCAGCAGCTTGGCCCTAACCAATTACAATGAGCAGTTCTTC
CDR3: CASSLALTNYNEQFF

size: -
V: TRBV9
D: TRBD2
J: TRBJ2-5
DNA: TGTGCCAGCAGTCCCAGCCCTGGGACTAGCGTTAAAGAGACCCAGTACTTC
CDR3: CASSPSPGTSVKETQYF

size: -
V: TRBV29-1
D: -
J: TRBJ2-3
DNA: TGCAGCGTTGGTCTCCGCACAGATACGCAGTATTTT
CDR3: CSVGLRTDTQYF

size: once
V: TRBV25-1
D: -
J: TRBJ1-4
DNA: TGTGCCAGCAGTGGGGAAACTAATGAAAAACTGTTTTTT
CDR3: CASSGETNEKLFF

size: -
V: TRBV28
D: -
J: TRBJ1-4
DNA: TGTGCCAGCAGTTCCCCCCTCGGGGGTGGGGAAAAACTGTTTTTT
CDR3: CASSSPLGGGEKLFF

size: -
V: TRBV20-1
D: -
J: TRBJ1-1
DNA: TGCAGTGCTAGGGCGGGCACTGAAGCTTTCTTT
CDR3: CSARAGTEAFF

size: once
V: TRBV9
D: TRBD2
J: TRBJ2-7
DNA: TGTGCCAGCAGCAGGGCTAGCGGGACTTACGAGCAGTACTTC
CDR3: CASSRASGTYEQYF

size: -
V: TRBV7-8
D: TRBD2
J: TRBJ2-7
DNA: TGTGCCAGCAGCTTAGAGCGGGAGGGCCTATACGAGCAGTACTTC
CDR3: CASSLEREGLYEQYF

size: -
V: TRBV27
D: -
J: TRBJ1-1
DNA: TGTGCCAGCAGTTATCGAACAGGGATTGTGGGGGTGAACACTGAAGCTTTCTTT
CDR3: CASSYRTGIVGVNTEAFF

size: -
V: TRBV28
D: TRBD2
J: TRBJ2-3
DNA: TGTGCCAGCAGTTTAGGGCTAGCGGGAACAGATACGCAGTATTTT
CDR3: CASSLGLAGTDTQYF

size: -
V: TRBV18
D: TRBD1
J: TRBJ1-2
DNA: TGTGCCAGCTCACCATCGACAGGGAGCGCAGGCTACACCTTC
CDR3: CASSPSTGSAGYTF

size: -
V: TRBV29-1
D: TRBD1
J: TRBJ1-4
DNA: TGCAGCGCTTCCGACAGGGACCATAATGAAAAACTGTTTTTT
CDR3: CSASDRDHNEKLFF